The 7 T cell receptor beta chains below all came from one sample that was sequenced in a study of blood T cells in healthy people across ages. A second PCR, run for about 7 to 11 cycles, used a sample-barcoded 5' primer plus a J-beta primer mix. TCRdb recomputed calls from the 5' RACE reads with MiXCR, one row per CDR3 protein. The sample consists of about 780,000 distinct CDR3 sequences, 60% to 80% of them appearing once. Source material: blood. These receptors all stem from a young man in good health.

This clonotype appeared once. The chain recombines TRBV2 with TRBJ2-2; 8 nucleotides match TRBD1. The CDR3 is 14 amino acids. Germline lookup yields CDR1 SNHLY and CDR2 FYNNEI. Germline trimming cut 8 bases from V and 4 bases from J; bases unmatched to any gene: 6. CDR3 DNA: TGTGCCAGCGGACAGGGAATACTCACCGGGGAGCTGTTTTTT. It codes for CASGQGILTGELFF.

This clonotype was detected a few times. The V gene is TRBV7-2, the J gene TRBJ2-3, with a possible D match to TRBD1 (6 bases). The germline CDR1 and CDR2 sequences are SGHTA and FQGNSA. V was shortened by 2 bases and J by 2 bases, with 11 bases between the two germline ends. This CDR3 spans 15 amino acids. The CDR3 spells CASSLSGTNTDTQYF. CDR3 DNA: TGTGCCAGCAGCTTATCCGGGACAAACACAGATACGCAGTATTTT.

The CDR3 coding sequence is TGTGCCATCAATCTTGGACAGGGCAGCACAGATACGCAGTATTTT. Translation gives CAINLGQGSTDTQYF. This chain uses TRBV10-3 with TRBJ2-3; 8 positions match TRBD1. V shed 7 bases and J 0 bases; nucleotides not matched to a gene: 6. The CDR3 has 15 residues. The germline gives CDR1 ENHRY, CDR2 SYGVKD.

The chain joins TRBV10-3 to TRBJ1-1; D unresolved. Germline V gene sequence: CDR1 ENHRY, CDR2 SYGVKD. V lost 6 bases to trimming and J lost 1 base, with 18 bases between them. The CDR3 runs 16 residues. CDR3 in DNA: TGTGCCATCAGCCCCTGGAGCAGGCACGAGAACACTGAAGCTTTCTTT. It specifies CAISPWSRHENTEAFF.

CDR3 protein: CASSPPSTVGNSPLHF. In DNA, the CDR3 is TGTGCCAGCTCACCACCATCTACAGTTGGGAATTCACCCCTCCACTTT. J is TRBJ1-6 and V is TRBV18; D is uncertain. Looked up from germline, CDR1 is KGHSH and CDR2 is LQKENI. Trimming shortened V by 0 bases and J by 7 bases, and 13 bases separated the two germline ends. The length of the CDR3 is 16 residues. Full variable domain (outside the CDR3, taken from reference TRBV18 and TRBJ1-6): NAGVMQNPRHLVRRRGQEARLRCSPMKGHSHVYWYRQLPEEGLKFMVYLQKENIIDESGMPKERFSAEFPKEGPSILRIQQVVRGDSAAYFCASSPPSTVGNSPLHFGNGTRLTVT.

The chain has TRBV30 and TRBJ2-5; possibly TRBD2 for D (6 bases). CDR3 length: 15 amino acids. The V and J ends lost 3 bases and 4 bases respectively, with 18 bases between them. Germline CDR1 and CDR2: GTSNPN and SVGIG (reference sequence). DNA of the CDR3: TGTGCCTGGAGCGGAAACATAGCGGTAGGAGAGACCCAGTACTTC. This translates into CAWSGNIAVGETQYF. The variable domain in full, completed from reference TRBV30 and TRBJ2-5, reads SQTIHQWPATLVQPVGSPLSLECTVEGTSNPNLYWYRQAAGRGLQLLFYSVGIGQISSEVPQNLSASRPQDRQFILSSKKLLLSDSGFYLCAWSGNIAVGETQYFGPGTRLLVL.

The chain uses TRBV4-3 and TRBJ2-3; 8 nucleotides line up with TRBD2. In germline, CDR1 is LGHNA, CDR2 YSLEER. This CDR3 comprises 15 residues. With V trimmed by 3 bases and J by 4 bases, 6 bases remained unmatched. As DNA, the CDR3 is TGCGCCAGCAGCCACGGGTCGGGGGGGCCAGATACGCAGTATTTT. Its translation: CASSHGSGGPDTQYF.